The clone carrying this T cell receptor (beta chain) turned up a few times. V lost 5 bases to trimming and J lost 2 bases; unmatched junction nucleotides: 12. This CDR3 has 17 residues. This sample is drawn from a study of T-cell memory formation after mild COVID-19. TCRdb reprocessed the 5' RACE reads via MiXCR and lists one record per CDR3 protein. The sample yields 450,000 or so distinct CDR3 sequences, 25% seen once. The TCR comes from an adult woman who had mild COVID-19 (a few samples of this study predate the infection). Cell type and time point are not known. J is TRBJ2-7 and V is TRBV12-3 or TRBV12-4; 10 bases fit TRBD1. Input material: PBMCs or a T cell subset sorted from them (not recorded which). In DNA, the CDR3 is TGTGCCAGCAGTCCTGGGACAGGGGCCCTCCTAGCCTACGAGCAGTACTTC. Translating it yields CASSPGTGALLAYEQYF.